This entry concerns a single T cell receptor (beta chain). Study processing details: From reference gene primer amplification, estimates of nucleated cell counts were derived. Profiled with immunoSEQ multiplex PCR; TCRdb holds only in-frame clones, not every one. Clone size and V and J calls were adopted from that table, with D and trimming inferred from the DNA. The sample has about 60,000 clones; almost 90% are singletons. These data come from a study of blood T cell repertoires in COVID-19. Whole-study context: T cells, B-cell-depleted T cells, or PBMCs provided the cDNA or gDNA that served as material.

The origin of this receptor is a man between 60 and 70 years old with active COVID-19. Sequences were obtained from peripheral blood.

This CDR3 is CASSLTRGRVADTQYF. Written as DNA, the CDR3 is TGTGCCAGCAGTTTAACCAGGGGTCGAGTTGCAGATACGCAGTATTTT. The chain carries TRBV27 and TRBJ2-3; tentatively, D is TRBD1 (6 bases). This CDR3 spans 16 amino acids. The V and J ends lost 2 bases and 4 bases respectively, with 16 bases between them. Per germline, CDR1 MNHEY and CDR2 SMNVEV (reference sequence).